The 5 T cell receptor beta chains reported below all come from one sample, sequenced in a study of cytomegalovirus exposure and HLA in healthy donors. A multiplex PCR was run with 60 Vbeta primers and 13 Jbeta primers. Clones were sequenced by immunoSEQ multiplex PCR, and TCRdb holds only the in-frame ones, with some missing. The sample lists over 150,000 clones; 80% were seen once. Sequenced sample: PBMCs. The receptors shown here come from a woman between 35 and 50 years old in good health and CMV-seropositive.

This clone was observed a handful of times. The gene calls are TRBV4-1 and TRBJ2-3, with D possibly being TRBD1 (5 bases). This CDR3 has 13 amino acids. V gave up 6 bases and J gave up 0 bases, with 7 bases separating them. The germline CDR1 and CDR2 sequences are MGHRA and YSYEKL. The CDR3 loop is CASRGASTDTQYF. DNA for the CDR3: TGCGCCAGCAGAGGGGCCAGCACAGATACGCAGTATTTT.

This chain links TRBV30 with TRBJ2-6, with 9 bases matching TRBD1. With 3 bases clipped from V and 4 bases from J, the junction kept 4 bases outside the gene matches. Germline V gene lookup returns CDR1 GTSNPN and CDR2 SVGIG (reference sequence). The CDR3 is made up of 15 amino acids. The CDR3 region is CAWRGQGIGANVLTF. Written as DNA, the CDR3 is TGTGCCTGGAGGGGACAGGGAATCGGGGCCAACGTCCTGACTTTC. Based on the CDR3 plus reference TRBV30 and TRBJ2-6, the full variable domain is SQTIHQWPATLVQPVGSPLSLECTVEGTSNPNLYWYRQAAGRGLQLLFYSVGIGQISSEVPQNLSASRPQDRQFILSSKKLLLSDSGFYLCAWRGQGIGANVLTFGAGSRLTVL.

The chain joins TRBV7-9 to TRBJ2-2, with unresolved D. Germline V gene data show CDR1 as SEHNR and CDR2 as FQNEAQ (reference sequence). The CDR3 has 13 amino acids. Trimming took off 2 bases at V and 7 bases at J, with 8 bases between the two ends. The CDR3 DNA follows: TGTGCCAGCAGCTTAACCCTACTCGGGGAGCTGTTTTTT. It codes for CASSLTLLGELFF.

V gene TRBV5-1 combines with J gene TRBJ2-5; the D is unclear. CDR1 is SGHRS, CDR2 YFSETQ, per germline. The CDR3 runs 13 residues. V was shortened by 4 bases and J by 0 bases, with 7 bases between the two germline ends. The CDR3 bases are TGCGCCAGCAGCCCCGACTACCAAGAGACCCAGTACTTC. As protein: CASSPDYQETQYF.

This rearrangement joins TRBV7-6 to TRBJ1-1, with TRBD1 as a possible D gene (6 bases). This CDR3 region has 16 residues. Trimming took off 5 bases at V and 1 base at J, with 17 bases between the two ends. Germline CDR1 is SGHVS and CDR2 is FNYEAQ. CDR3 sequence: CASSLRDILGNTEAFF. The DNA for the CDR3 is TGTGCCAGCAGCCTAAGGGACATCCTCGGGAACACTGAAGCTTTCTTT.